Listed below are T cell receptor beta chains from one sample, sequenced in a study of cytomegalovirus exposure and HLA in healthy donors. Clones were read by immunoSEQ multiplex PCR, and TCRdb kept only the in-frame ones, dropping some. The sample comprises about 130,000 clones, 75% to 80% of which are singletons, and 2% rests with the top ten. What was sequenced was PBMCs. These receptors all stem from a man younger than 40 in good health and CMV-seronegative. The CDR3 runs from the conserved cysteine through the conserved F or W. D genes are given only for firm matches. Only some rows state a clone size, as once, few, many or a class for expanded clones.

>TRBJ2-3|once|TRBD1|TRBV5-8
TGTGCCAGCAGCTTCAGGGGGACAGATACGCAGTATTTT
CASSFRGTDTQYF
>TRBJ2-5|.|TRBD1|TRBV28
TGTGCCAGCTGGACAGGGGGGGAAGAGACCCAGTACTTC
CASWTGGEETQYF
>TRBJ2-2|.|.|TRBV5-1
TGCGCCAGCAGCTCCACAGGATATACGAACACCGGGGAGCTGTTTTTT
CASSSTGYTNTGELFF
>TRBJ2-1|.|TRBD2|TRBV18
TGTGCCAGCTCAGTTAGCGGGAGTAATTTGGGGAATGAGCAGTTCTTC
CASSVSGSNLGNEQFF
>TRBJ2-7|.|.|TRBV6-6
TGTGCCAGCAGTTACTCTTTAGGGAGCTCCTACGAGCAGTACTTC
CASSYSLGSSYEQYF
>TRBJ1-1|.|.|TRBV27
TGTGCCAGCAGTTGGACAGCCCCCCGCTCGACTGAAGCTTTCTTT
CASSWTAPRSTEAFF
>TRBJ2-5|.|TRBD1|TRBV6-5
TGTGCCAGCAGAGGGACAGGGAAGGAGACCCAGTACTTC
CASRGTGKETQYF
>TRBJ1-1|.|TRBD1|TRBV19
TGTGCCAGTAGTATCGCGACAGGGGCTATGAACACTGAAGCTTTCTTT
CASSIATGAMNTEAFF
>TRBJ2-5|.|.|TRBV5-1
TGCGCCAGCAGCGTGGGGGCGAACCAAGAGACCCAGTACTTC
CASSVGANQETQYF
>TRBJ1-5|.|.|TRBV30
TGTGCCTGGAGTGTACGGGGGGGGCTTCTAAATCAGCCCCAGCATTTT
CAWSVRGGLLNQPQHF
>TRBJ2-3|.|TRBD2|TRBV12-5
TGTGCTAGTGGTTTAGGACTAGGCCCAGATACGCAGTATTTT
CASGLGLGPDTQYF
>TRBJ2-7|.|TRBD2|TRBV10-1
TGCGCCAGCAGTCTGGGACTAGCGGGGACCTACGAGCAGTACTTC
CASSLGLAGTYEQYF
>TRBJ1-2|.|.|TRBV19
TGTGCCAGTAGTACGCGACTGTGGTACTATGGCTACACCTTC
CASSTRLWYYGYTF
>TRBJ2-1|.|TRBD2|TRBV9
TGTGCCAGCAGCCCCCATTCGTCTAGCGGGACCAATGAGCAGTTCTTC
CASSPHSSSGTNEQFF
>TRBJ2-3|.|TRBD2|TRBV18
TGTGCCAGCTCCGGGACTAGCGGGAGAATTGGATTCTCAGATACGCAGTATTTT
CASSGTSGRIGFSDTQYF
>TRBJ2-5|.|.|TRBV28
TGTGCCAGCAGTTTATTTCAGCCGGGAAAAAAGGGAGAGACCCAGTACTTC
CASSLFQPGKKGETQYF
>TRBJ2-7|.|.|TRBV18
TGTGCCAGCTCATCGACAGGCTGGGACGAGCAGTACTTC
CASSSTGWDEQYF
>TRBJ1-2|.|.|TRBV30
TGTGCCTTCACACGGGGTAGAGCTAACTATGGCTACACCTTC
CAFTRGRANYGYTF
>TRBJ2-2|once|.|TRBV18
TGTGCCAGCTCACCCCGGGGGGAGCTGTTTTTT
CASSPRGELFF
>TRBJ1-1|.|.|TRBV18
TGTGCCAGCTCACCACTCCGGCAGGGAAGGTCTGAAGCTTTCTTT
CASSPLRQGRSEAFF
>TRBJ2-7|.|TRBD2|TRBV5-1
TGCGCCAGCAGCTTGAAGACTAGCGCCGAGCAGTACTTC
CASSLKTSAEQYF
>TRBJ2-4|.|.|TRBV19
TGTGCCAGTAGTATCGCCATCGCGGAAAACATTCAGTACTTC
CASSIAIAENIQYF
>TRBJ2-6|.|TRBD2|TRBV19
TGTGCCAGTAGTATAACTCTAGCGGGAGGGCTCTCTGGGGCCAACGTCCTGACTTTC
CASSITLAGGLSGANVLTF
>TRBJ2-1|few|.|TRBV9
TGTGCCAGCAGCGTAGGTTGGGGGAGGAACAATGAGCAGTTCTTC
CASSVGWGRNNEQFF
>TRBJ1-4|.|.|TRBV2
TGTGCCAGCAGTGACGTCAGGGGTGCAACTAATGAAAAACTGTTTTTT
CASSDVRGATNEKLFF
>TRBJ2-7|.|TRBD2|TRBV27
TGTGCCAGCAAGACTAGCGGGGGTTACGAGCAGTACTTC
CASKTSGGYEQYF
>TRBJ2-3|.|TRBD2|TRBV5-4
TGTGCCAGCAGCACTCTAGCGGGAGTGGAAGGGACAGATACGCAGTATTTT
CASSTLAGVEGTDTQYF
>TRBJ1-4|.|.|TRBV7-8
TGTGCCAGCAGCTTCCAGGCAACTAATGAAAAACTGTTTTTT
CASSFQATNEKLFF
>TRBJ2-3|.|TRBD2|TRBV7-9
TGTGCCAGCAGCTTAGGTAGCGGGAGCACAGATACGCAGTATTTT
CASSLGSGSTDTQYF
>TRBJ2-2|.|TRBD2|TRBV7-6
TGTGCCAGCAGCTTAGGACTAGCGGGAGACGGGGAGCTGTTTTTT
CASSLGLAGDGELFF
>TRBJ1-2|.|TRBD1|TRBV5-1
TGCGCCAGCAGGACCGGGACAGGAGTTATTGGCTACACCTTC
CASRTGTGVIGYTF
>TRBJ1-1|once|TRBD1|TRBV19
TGTGCCAGTAGTCCGGGACAGGGGGTTGGTGAAGCTTTCTTT
CASSPGQGVGEAFF
>TRBJ1-1|.|TRBD1|TRBV18
TGTGCCAGCTCACTGCTGGAAGGACAGGGCGCTGAAGCTTTCTTT
CASSLLEGQGAEAFF
>TRBJ2-7|.|TRBD1|TRBV6-1
TGTGCCAGCAAATTTTGGGACAGGGGGCAATACGAGCAGTACTTC
CASKFWDRGQYEQYF
>TRBJ1-2|.|.|TRBV10-2
TGCGCCAGCAGAGCGACAGAATCCCAAGGCTATGGCTACACCTTC
CASRATESQGYGYTF
>TRBJ2-7|.|TRBD2|TRBV2
TGTGCCAGCAGTGGAGCTAGCGGCCTCTACGAGCAGTACTTC
CASSGASGLYEQYF
>TRBJ2-7|.|TRBD2|TRBV2
TGTGCCACAACTGATCCGGGACTAGCGGGAGGGACCGTATGGTACGAGCAGTACTTC
CATTDPGLAGGTVWYEQYF
>TRBJ2-7|few|TRBD2|TRBV5-1
TGCGCCAGCAGCTTGGGGGCGGGAGGCTACGAGCAGTACTTC
CASSLGAGGYEQYF
>TRBJ2-2|.|TRBD1|TRBV6-5
TGTGCCAGCAGTTTCCGGGACAGGGGCACCGGGGAGCTGTTTTTT
CASSFRDRGTGELFF
>TRBJ2-2|.|TRBD2|TRBV29-1
TGCAGCGTTGTGGCGGGAGGTTGGACCGGGGAGCTGTTTTTT
CSVVAGGWTGELFF
>TRBJ2-5|.|.|TRBV21-1
TGTGCCAGCAGGGGGCATAAAGAGACCCAGTACTTC
CASRGHKETQYF
>TRBJ1-5|.|TRBD1|TRBV19
TGTGCCAGTAGTACTAAAAACCAGGGGGCGTTTAGCAATCAGCCCCAGCATTTT
CASSTKNQGAFSNQPQHF
>TRBJ2-7|once|TRBD2|TRBV5-1
TGCGCCAGCAGCTTGTCCGTTCTAGCGGGGAGCGAGCAGTACTTC
CASSLSVLAGSEQYF